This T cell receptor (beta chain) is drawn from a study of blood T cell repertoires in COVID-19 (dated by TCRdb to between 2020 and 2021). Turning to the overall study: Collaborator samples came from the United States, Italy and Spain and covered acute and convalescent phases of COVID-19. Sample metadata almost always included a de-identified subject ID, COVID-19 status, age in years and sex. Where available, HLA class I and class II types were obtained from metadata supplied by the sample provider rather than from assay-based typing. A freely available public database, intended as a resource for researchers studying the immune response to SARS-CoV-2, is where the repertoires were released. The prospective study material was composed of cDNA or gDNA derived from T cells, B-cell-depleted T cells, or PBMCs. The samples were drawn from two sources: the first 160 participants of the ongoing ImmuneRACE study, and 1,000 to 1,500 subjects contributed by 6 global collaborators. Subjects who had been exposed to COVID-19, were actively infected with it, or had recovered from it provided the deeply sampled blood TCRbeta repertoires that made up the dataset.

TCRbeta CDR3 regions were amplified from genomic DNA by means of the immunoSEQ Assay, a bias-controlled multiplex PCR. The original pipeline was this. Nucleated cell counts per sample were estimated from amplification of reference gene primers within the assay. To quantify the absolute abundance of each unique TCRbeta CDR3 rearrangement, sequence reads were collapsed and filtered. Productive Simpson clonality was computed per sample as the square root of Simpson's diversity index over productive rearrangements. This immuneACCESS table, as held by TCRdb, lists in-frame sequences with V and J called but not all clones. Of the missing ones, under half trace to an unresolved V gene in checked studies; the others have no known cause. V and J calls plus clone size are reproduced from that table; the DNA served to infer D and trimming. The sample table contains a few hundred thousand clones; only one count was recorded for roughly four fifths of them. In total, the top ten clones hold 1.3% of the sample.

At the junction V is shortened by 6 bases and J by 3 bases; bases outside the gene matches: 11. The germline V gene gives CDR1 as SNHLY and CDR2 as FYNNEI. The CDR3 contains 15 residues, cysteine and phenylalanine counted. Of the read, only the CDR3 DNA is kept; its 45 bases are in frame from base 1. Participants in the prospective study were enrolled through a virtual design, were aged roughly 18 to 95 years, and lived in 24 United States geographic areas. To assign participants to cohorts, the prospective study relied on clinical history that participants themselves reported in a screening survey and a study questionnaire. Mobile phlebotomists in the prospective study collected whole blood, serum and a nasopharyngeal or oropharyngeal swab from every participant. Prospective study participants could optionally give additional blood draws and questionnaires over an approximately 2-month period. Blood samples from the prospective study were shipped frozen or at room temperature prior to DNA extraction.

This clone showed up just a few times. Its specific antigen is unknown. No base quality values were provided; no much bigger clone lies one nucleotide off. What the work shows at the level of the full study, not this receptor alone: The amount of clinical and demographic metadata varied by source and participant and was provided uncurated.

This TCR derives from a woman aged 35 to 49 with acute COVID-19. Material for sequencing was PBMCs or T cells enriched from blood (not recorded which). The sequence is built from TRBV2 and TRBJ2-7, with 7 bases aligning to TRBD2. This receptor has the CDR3 CASSQLLGRHYEQYF. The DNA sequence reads TGTGCCAGCAGCCAACTACTCGGGAGGCACTACGAGCAGTACTTC.